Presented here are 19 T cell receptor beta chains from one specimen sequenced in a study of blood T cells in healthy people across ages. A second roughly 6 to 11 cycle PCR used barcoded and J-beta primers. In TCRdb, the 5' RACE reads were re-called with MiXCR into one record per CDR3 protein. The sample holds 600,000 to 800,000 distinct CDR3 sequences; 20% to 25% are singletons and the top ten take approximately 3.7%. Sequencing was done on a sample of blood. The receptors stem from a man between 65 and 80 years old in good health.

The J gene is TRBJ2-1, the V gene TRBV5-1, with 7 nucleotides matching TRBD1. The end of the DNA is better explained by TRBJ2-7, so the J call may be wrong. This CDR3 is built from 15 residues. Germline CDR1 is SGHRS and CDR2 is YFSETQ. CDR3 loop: CASSRTGTVRGEQYF. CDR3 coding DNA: TGCGCCAGCAGCCGTACCGGGACAGTAAGGGGCGAGCAGTACTTC.

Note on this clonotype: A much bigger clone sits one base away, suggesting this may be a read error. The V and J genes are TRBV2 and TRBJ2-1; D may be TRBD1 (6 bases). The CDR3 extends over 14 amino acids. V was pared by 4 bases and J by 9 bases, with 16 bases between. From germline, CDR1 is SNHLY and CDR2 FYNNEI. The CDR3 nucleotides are TGTGCCAGCAGTGCCCCGTGGACAGCTGGTGAGCAGTTCTTC. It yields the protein CASSAPWTAGEQFF. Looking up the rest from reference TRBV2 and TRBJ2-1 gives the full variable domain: EPEVTQTPSHQVTQMGQEVILRCVPISNHLYFYWYRQILGQKVEFLVSFYNNEISEKSEIFDDQFSVERPDGSNFTLKIRSTKLEDSAMYFCASSAPWTAGEQFFGPGTRLTVL.

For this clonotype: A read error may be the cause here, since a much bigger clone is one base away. CDR3 sequence reads: CASSQDQVGVNGQFF. The CDR3 region has the DNA TGTGCCAGCAGCCAAGATCAGGTAGGAGTCAATGGGCAGTTCTTC. The chain joins TRBV3-1 to TRBJ2-1; D remains ambiguous. The V gene's germline CDR1 is LGHDT and CDR2 YNNKEL (reference sequence). This CDR3 is 15 amino acids long.

The CDR3 DNA reads as TGTGCCAGCAGCCCCCTCACAGTTTTCTACGAGCAGTACTTC. It codes for CASSPLTVFYEQYF. The V call is TRBV14, the J call TRBJ2-7; no clear D. Trimming stripped 4 bases from V and 3 bases from J, with 13 bases between. CDR3 length: 14 residues. Germline lookup yields CDR1 SGHDN and CDR2 FVKESK. The whole variable domain, filled in from reference TRBV14 and TRBJ2-7, reads EAGVTQFPSHSVIEKGQTVTLRCDPISGHDNLYWYRRVMGKEIKFLLHFVKESKQDESGMPNNRFLAERTGGTYSTLKVQPAELEDSGVYFCASSPLTVFYEQYFGPGTRLTVT.

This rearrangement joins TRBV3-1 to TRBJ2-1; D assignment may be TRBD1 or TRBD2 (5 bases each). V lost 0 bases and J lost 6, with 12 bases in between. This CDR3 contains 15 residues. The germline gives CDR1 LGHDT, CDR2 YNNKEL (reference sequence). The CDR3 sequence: CASSQDRDLVNEQFF. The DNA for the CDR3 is TGTGCCAGCAGCCAAGACCGGGACCTGGTCAATGAGCAGTTCTTC.

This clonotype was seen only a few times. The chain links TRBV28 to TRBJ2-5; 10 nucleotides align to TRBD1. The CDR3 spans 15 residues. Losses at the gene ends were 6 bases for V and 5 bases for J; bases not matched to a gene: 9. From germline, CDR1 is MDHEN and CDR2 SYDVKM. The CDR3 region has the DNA TGTGCCAGCAGCAGCCAGGACAGGGGGTGGGAGACCCAGTACTTC. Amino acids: CASSSQDRGWETQYF.

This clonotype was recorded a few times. CDR3 amino acids: CASSEFGGASYGYTF. The CDR3 DNA sequence: TGTGCCAGCAGTGAATTCGGGGGCGCGAGCTATGGCTACACCTTC. This chain links TRBV2 with TRBJ1-2; perhaps TRBD1 as D (6 bases). This CDR3 has 15 residues. CDR1 and CDR2 from the germline V gene are SNHLY and FYNNEI. Trimming removed 2 bases from V and 4 bases from J, with 14 bases in between.

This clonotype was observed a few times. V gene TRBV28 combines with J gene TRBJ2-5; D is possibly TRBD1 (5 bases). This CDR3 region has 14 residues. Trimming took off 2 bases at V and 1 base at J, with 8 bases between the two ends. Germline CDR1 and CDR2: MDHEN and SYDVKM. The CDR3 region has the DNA TGTGCCAGCAGTTTAATAGGGGCCCAAGAGACCCAGTACTTC. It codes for CASSLIGAQETQYF.

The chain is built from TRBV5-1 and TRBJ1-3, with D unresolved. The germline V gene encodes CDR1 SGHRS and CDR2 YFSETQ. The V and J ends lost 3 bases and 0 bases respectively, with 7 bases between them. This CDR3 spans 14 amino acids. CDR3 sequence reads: CASSSISSGNTIYF. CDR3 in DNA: TGCGCCAGCAGCTCTATAAGCTCTGGAAACACCATATATTTT.

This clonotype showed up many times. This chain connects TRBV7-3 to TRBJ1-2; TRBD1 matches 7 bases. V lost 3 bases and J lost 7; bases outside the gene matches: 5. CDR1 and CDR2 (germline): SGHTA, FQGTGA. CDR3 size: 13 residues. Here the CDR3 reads CASSFLTGTGYTF. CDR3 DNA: TGTGCCAGCAGCTTCCTGACAGGGACTGGCTACACCTTC.

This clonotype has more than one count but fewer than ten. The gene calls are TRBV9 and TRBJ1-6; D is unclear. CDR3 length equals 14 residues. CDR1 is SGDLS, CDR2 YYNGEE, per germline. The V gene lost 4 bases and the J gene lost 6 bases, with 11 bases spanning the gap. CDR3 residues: CASSLGSRNSPLHF. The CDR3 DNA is TGTGCCAGCAGCCTCGGGTCCCGTAATTCACCCCTCCACTTT.

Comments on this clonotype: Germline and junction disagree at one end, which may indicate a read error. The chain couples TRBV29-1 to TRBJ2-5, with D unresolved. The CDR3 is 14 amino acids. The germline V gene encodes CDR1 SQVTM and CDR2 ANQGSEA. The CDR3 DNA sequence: TGCAGCGTTGAAGCGGGTATGATTCAAGAGGCCCAGTACTTC. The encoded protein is CSVEAGMIQEAQYF.

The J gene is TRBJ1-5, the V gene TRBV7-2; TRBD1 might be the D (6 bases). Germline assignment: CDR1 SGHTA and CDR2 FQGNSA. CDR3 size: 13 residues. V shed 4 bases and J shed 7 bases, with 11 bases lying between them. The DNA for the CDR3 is TGTGCCAGCAGCTGGGACATAAGGCAGCCCCAGCATTTT. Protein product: CASSWDIRQPQHF. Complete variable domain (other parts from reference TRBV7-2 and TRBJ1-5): GAGVSQSPSNKVTEKGKDVELRCDPISGHTALYWYRQSLGQGLEFLIYFQGNSAPDKSGLPSDRFSAERTGGSVSTLTIQRTQQEDSAVYLCASSWDIRQPQHFGDGTRLSIL.

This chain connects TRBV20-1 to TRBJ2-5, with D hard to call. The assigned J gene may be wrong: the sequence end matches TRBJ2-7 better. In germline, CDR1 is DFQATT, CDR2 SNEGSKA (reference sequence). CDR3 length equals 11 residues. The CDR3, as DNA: TGCAGTGCCAAGGGCAGCTACGAGCAGTACTTC. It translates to CSAKGSYEQYF.

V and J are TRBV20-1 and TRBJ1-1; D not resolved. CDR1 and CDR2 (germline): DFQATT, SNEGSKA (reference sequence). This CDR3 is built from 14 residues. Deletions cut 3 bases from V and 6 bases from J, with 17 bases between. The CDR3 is CSARRAAAEAEAFF. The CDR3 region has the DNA TGCAGTGCTAGGAGAGCCGCCGCTGAGGCTGAAGCTTTCTTT.

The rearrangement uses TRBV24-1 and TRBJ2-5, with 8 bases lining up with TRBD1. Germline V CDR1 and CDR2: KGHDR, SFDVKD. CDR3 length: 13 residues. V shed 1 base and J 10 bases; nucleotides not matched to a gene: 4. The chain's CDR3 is CATSDLGQGVQYF. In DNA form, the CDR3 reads TGTGCCACCAGTGATTTAGGACAGGGAGTCCAGTACTTC.

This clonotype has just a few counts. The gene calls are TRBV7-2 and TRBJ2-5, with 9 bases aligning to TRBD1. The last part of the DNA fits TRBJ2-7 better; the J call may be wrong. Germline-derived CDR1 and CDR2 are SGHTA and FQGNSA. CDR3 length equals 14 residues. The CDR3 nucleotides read TGTGCCAGCCGACAGGGGGGGAGCTCCTACGAGCAGTACTTC. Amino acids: CASRQGGSSYEQYF.

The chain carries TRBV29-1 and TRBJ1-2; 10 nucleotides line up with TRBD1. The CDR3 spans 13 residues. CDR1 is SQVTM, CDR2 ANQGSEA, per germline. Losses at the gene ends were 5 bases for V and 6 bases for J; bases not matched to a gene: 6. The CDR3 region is CSVRGTGVDGYTF. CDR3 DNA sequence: TGCAGCGTTAGAGGGACAGGGGTTGATGGCTACACCTTC.

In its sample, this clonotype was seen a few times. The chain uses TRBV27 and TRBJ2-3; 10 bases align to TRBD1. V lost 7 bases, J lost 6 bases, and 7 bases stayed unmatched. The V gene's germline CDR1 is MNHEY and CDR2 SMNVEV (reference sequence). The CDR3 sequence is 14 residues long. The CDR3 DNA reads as TGTGCCAGCAACCCGGACAGGGGGAGGGATACGCAGTATTTT. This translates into CASNPDRGRDTQYF.